The clone carrying this T cell receptor beta chain was counted a few times. The data were taken from a study of T cell changes during pregnancy in multiple sclerosis. The CDR3 has 15 residues. Trimming removed 0 bases from V and 0 bases from J, with 8 bases in between. The germline V gene encodes CDR1 LNHNV and CDR2 YYDKDF (reference sequence). The assay was immunoSEQ multiplex PCR, and TCRdb's table has in-frame clones only and misses some. The sample carries around 70,000 clones, over 85% recorded once. The chain couples TRBV15 to TRBJ1-1; D not certain. Here the sequenced sample was peripheral blood, taken in the second trimester of pregnancy. The sequence derives from a female donor in good health, enrolled as a control in a pregnancy study. The CDR3 spells CATSRDARLNTEAFF. CDR3 DNA: TGTGCCACCAGCAGAGATGCGAGGTTGAACACTGAAGCTTTCTTT.